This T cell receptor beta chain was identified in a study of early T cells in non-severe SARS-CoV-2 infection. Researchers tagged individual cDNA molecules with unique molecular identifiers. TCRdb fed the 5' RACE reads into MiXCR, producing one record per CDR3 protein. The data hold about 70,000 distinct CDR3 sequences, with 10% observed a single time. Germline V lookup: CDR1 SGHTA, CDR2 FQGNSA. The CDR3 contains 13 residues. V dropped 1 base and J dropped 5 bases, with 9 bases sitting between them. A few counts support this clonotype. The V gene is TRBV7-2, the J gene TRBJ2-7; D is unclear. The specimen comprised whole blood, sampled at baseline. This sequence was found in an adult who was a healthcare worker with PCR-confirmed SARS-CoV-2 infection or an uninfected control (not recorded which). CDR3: CASSLGPWDEQYF. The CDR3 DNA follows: TGTGCCAGCAGCTTAGGCCCCTGGGACGAGCAGTACTTC. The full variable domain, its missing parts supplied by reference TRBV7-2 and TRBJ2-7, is GAGVSQSPSNKVTEKGKDVELRCDPISGHTALYWYRQSLGQGLEFLIYFQGNSAPDKSGLPSDRFSAERTGGSVSTLTIQRTQQEDSAVYLCASSLGPWDEQYFGPGTRLTVT.